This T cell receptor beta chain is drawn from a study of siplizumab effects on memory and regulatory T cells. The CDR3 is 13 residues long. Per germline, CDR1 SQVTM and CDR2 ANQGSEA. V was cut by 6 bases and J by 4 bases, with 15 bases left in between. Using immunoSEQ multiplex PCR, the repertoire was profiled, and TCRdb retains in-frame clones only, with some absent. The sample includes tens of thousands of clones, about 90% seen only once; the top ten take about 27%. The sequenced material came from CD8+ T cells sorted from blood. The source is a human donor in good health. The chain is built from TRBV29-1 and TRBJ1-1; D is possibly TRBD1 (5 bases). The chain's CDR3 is CSVEPRGVTEAFF. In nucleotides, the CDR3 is TGCAGCGTCGAGCCCAGAGGGGTCACTGAAGCTTTCTTT.